This T cell receptor (beta chain) was recovered during a study of cytotoxic CD8 clonotypes in ibrutinib-treated CLL. Concerning this clone itself: Its antigen is unknown.

Study conclusions and caveats: While tracking circulating CD8+ T-cell counts, baseline clonality exceeded that of age-matched healthy donors. Few clonotypes were public, and these shrank or held steady under treatment. Clonality climbed at ibrutinib response, then dropped toward baseline at progression.

Germline-derived CDR1 and CDR2 are SNHLY and FYNNEI. The V end was cut by 8 bases, the J end by 6 bases, with 25 bases between. This CDR3 contains 17 residues. Sequencing was performed with immunoSEQ multiplex PCR; in TCRdb, only in-frame clones are kept and a portion is missing. The sample gives about 160,000 clones, around 84% of which show up once; roughly 2% is in the top ten. Specimen: PBMCs, collected after 12 months of ibrutinib treatment. The rearrangement links TRBV2 to TRBJ2-2; TRBD1 might be the D (7 bases). The sequence derives from a human donor with chronic lymphocytic leukemia. CDR3 sequence (DNA): TGTGCCAGCGGAGGGGACAGAACCAAAAGAACATCCGGGGAGCTGTTTTTT. It is translated as CASGGDRTKRTSGELFF.